This TCR beta chain derives from a study of cytomegalovirus exposure and HLA in healthy donors (dated by TCRdb to 2015 to 2018). Describing the broader study: An earlier analysis of some 600 of the donors reported 276 Gb of sequence data and 117 million unique TCR beta sequences obtained from 150 million to 200 million T cells. Around 330 gigabases of sequencing data and around 88 million unique TCR sequences made up an early release that covered approximately 620 HLA-typed donors. Of the roughly 390 genotyped donors, 65% to 90% were placed in the genetic ancestry cluster associated with self-reported Caucasian donors. The study aimed to test whether cataloging public T cell receptors could reveal signatures of past pathogen exposure. Using immunosequencing, the study profiled T cell repertoires from fewer than 700 subjects and related those repertoires to cytomegalovirus serostatus. Along with the approximately 600-subject first cohort, a separate validation cohort of about 110 different subjects was used. To predict cytomegalovirus infection status, the study combined high-throughput TCR immunosequencing, statistical association of individual TCRs with disease status, and machine learning. A later analysis re-analyzed previously published TCR beta repertoires from 550 to 700 donors and added high-resolution HLA genotyping to study TCR occurrence patterns. In the later analysis, no new phenotypic data were used to find candidate immune exposures; instead, reliance was placed on TCR beta sequences and their occurrence across donors. An earlier analysis of 587 of the donors applied high-throughput TCR beta sequencing to assess whether each TCR beta V gene segment acted as functional or pseudogenic. Alongside the repertoire data, information on donor age, sex, ethnicity and CMV serostatus was compiled. Genome-wide SNP genotypes for about 65% of the roughly 670 donors were used in a later genetic analysis, which treated that subset as a discovery cohort. Every repertoire in the discovery cohort had been generated on one and the same sequencing platform. Class I and class II HLA loci were covered by the typing at four-digit resolution. Typing coverage differed by locus: A, B, C, DRB1 and DQB1 were typed in roughly 620-630 donors, DQA1 in 522, DPA1 in 600 to 610, and DPB1 in 400 to 480. A handful of DR-DQ haplotypes were handled as single units for association and clustering because linkage in the cohort was strong. Across around 400 genotyped donors of the cohort, an average of about 200,000 unique TCR beta nucleotide sequences per donor were sequenced, and 15% to 20% of those sequences were non-productive.

CDR1 and CDR2, per the germline V gene (reference sequence), are GTSNPN and SVGIG. Germline trimming: 2 bases from V, 0 bases from J; junction bases outside gene matches: 4. The CDR3 goes from the cysteine to the phenylalanine over 16 residues. CDR3 DNA is the only sequence kept; it has 48 bases, read in frame from the first base. Library preparation employed the immunoSEQ multiplex PCR assay. The multiplex PCR relied on a mix of 60 forward primers for TCR Vbeta segments and 13 reverse primers for TCR Jbeta segments. A multiplex PCR assay on genomic DNA amplified the CDR3 region of rearranged TCR beta genes. The amplified TCR beta libraries were sequenced on the Illumina HiSeq System as 87-base-pair reads. The authors' pipeline ran thus. A later analysis tallied around 80 million unique TCR beta chains across the approximately 670 repertoires, and about 12 million of those chains were shared by two or more donors. Raw reads were error-corrected and collapsed into unique sequences with a nearest-neighbor algorithm that merged closely related sequences to remove PCR and sequencing errors. Alignment of CDR3 sequences to IMGT reference sequences was used to assign V, D and J gene segments. For a sequence to be retained, a match of at least six nucleotides to both a V gene segment and a J gene segment was required. A rearrangement was called productive if the CDR3 had no stop codons and remained in frame with V and J, and every other rearrangement was called non-productive. Following IMGT convention, CDR3 was defined as the stretch from the second conserved V-encoded cysteine to the conserved J-encoded phenylalanine. The earlier analysis of roughly 590 of the donors excluded sequences that lacked an unambiguous match to a single V gene segment. An earlier analysis of several hundred of the donors classified V segments as functional when productive rearrangements were above 56.7% and as segregating when the standard deviation between donors was above 5%. To diagnose cytomegalovirus status from the catalog of TCR beta chain sequences, a statistical classification framework was built. A later analysis assigned V and J genes by comparing TCR nucleotide sequences with IMGT/GENE-DB human TR gene sequences. A later analysis assigned CDR3 sequences and most-parsimonious VDJ recombination scenarios with the TCRdist pipeline. In a later analysis, every TCR beta chain was defined by the combination of its CDR3 amino acid sequence and its V-gene family, and reads without a unique V-gene family were dropped. To address suspected cross-contamination and a sequencing artifact, a later analysis removed roughly 640 highly shared, low-generation-probability nucleotide sequences. A later analysis calculated a clonal expansion index for each public chain from normalized within-repertoire ranks of inferred template counts. In a later analysis, generation probabilities were computed with a VDJ recombination model fitted to out-of-frame rearrangements, and the resulting probabilities were checked against IGoR. Hypergeometric tests were used in a later analysis to score TCR-TCR, TCR-HLA and TCR-CMV co-occurrence, with a repertoire-size bias correction applied to the TCR pairs. To estimate false discovery rates, a later analysis permuted the HLA or CMV assignments 20 times. A later analysis grouped co-occurring TCRs with DBSCAN, adding TCRdist sequence similarity when clustering within HLA-allele-positive subsets. Repertoires with fewer than 30,000 or more than 120,000 public chains, plus five repertoires with anomalous nucleotide sharing, were excluded from co-occurrence clustering. TCRdb provides this immuneACCESS table in a form limited to in-frame rearrangements. Some clones are lacking; in checked studies, under half of them reflect an unresolved V gene, and why the rest are absent is not known. V, J and clone size are taken as reported in that table, and D and trimming were inferred from the DNA itself. The sample table holds more than 85,000 clones, of which 60% to 85% were seen once. Over 2.5% of the sample belongs to the ten largest clones.

This clone has a handful of counts. Its cognate antigen has yet to be identified. No much larger clone exists at a distance of one base, and base qualities are not known. The cohort was made up of 500 to 800 healthy bone marrow donors. Cohort members were all nominally healthy when sampled, although unrecorded immune exposures were likely present. The donor tested CMV seropositive and was one of the 289 seropositive cohort members. A peripheral blood sample was collected from each donor, and TCR beta sequencing was performed on peripheral blood mononuclear cells. The Qiagen DNeasy Blood Extraction Kit was used to extract genomic DNA from the blood cell samples. Overall results and qualifications from the work: Compared with the 666-donor mean, donors in an Asian-associated ancestry cluster had fewer N-insertions in productive TCRs, according to a later genetic analysis. Specific HLA alleles were associated with roughly 17,000 TCR beta sequences at a false discovery rate of 0.05 in a later analysis. Compared with equally common non-associated chains, HLA-associated TCR beta chains in a later analysis were more clonally expanded and had lower generation probabilities. Correlated functional status among segregating V segments might be attributable to linkage disequilibrium, but an unknown experimental factor could not be ruled out. For the cohort, immune exposure information was limited to CMV serostatus. The study listed 150 to 200 TCR beta chains as associated with cytomegalovirus. Sequencing depth was assumed to be roughly uniform across donors in the presence/absence analyses, though that assumption may not hold. V-gene and J-gene trimming of TCR beta chains was associated with a missense DCLRE1C variant in a later genetic analysis, and the association was replicated in an independent cohort. A further reported finding was that TCR beta sequences accurately predicted the HLA-A and HLA-B alleles for most subjects in the first cohort. In a later analysis, several top co-occurrence clusters were reported to appear linked to parvovirus B19, influenza, CMV and Epstein-Barr virus. A few of the identified cytomegalovirus-associated TCR beta chains were confirmed in vitro to be specific for cytomegalovirus antigens. Because HLA typing was missing for some donors at each locus, association tests included only the typed subset. Because counts were too low, about 18 rarely observed V segments, including chromosome 9 orphons, were left out of the earlier analysis of a few hundred of the donors. Across donors, most TCR sequences were observed very rarely, whereas some public TCRs were present in many individuals. Cytomegalovirus status was reported to be diagnosed by the classifier with high specificity and sensitivity in both the original and validation cohorts. Broadly in line with IMGT annotations, most TCR beta V segments showed up in productive rearrangements about 87% or about 30% of the time in an earlier analysis of 450 to 600 of the donors. According to a later analysis, most CMV-associated TCR beta chains appeared to be HLA-restricted, and the HLA associations seemed to be driven largely by CMV exposure. Some IMGT-functional V segments, including TRBV6-2 and TRBV6-3, could not be distinguished by the 87-base-pair reads and were therefore excluded. In this cohort, only TCR beta chains were sequenced, and detectable features were limited by the absence of alpha or paired-chain data. In a later analysis, the rate of TCR association differed among HLA loci, with DRB1 alleles having the most associated TCRs and HLA-C alleles having the fewest. When HLA alleles, especially DR and DQ, strongly co-occurred, attributing TCR associations to individual alleles was difficult. A cluster of highly shared sequence variants was judged likely to represent a technical artifact of the sequencing pipeline. The authors suggested that the approach could potentially be extended to other disease states and immunological phenotypes.

The sequence joins TRBV30 to TRBJ2-3; 11 bases in the middle match TRBD1. The sequenced sample consisted of PBMCs. This sequence originates from a woman aged 55-75 years in good health and CMV-seropositive. The nucleotide sequence reads TGTGCCTGGAGTAAGGACAGGGGGCCGAGCACAGATACGCAGTATTTT. It encodes CAWSKDRGPSTDTQYF.